The 22 T cell receptor beta chains reported below all come from one sample, sequenced in a study of naive and memory T cell subsets. Blood and skin TCR RNA was reverse transcribed with alpha and beta constant primers. TCRdb re-called the 5' RACE reads with MiXCR, one entry per CDR3 protein. The repertoire holds tens of thousands of distinct CDR3 sequences, with under 30% as singletons. Whole-blood samples were 2.5 to 3 ml of peripheral blood from healthy adult volunteers. Receptors were obtained from a female donor in good health.

This sequence joins TRBV6-6 and TRBJ2-7; a weak D match, TRBD1 (6 bases). V was pared by 6 bases and J by 3 bases, with 12 bases between. The germline gives CDR1 MNHNY, CDR2 SVGAGI (reference sequence). This CDR3 is 13 amino acids long. The CDR3 sequence is CASSLLQGYEQYF. CDR3 DNA: TGTGCCAGCAGCCTTTTACAGGGCTACGAGCAGTACTTC.

By sample fraction, this clonotype is medium-sized. V and J are TRBV7-6 and TRBJ2-7; possibly TRBD1 for D (8 bases). V lost 4 bases to trimming and J lost 3 bases, with 31 bases between them. Per germline, CDR1 SGHVS and CDR2 FNYEAQ. This CDR3 has 20 residues. The chain's CDR3 is CASSWGGRQGSRPKDYEQYF. CDR3 bases: TGTGCCAGCAGCTGGGGGGGTAGACAGGGGTCTCGCCCGAAAGACTACGAGCAGTACTTC.

This clonotype was seen ten or more times. This chain links TRBV20-1 with TRBJ1-4; 9 nucleotides match TRBD1. J lost 3 bases, V lost 6 bases, and 5 bases had no gene match. Germline assignment: CDR1 DFQATT and CDR2 SNEGSKA (reference sequence). CDR3 length: 14 residues. DNA of the CDR3: TGCAGTGCCACAGGGGGCGAATCTAATGAAAAACTGTTTTTT. Translating it yields CSATGGESNEKLFF.

The V and J genes are TRBV29-1 and TRBJ2-5; D unresolved. Germline lookup yields CDR1 SQVTM and CDR2 ANQGSEA. The CDR3 length is 12 residues. Deletions cut 7 bases from V and 0 bases from J, with 9 bases between. CDR3 sequence (DNA): TGCAGCGCTACGGAGTACCAAGAGACCCAGTACTTC. Translating it yields CSATEYQETQYF.

This chain links TRBV29-1 with TRBJ1-2; TRBD1 is a possible D gene (5 bases). The germline V gene encodes CDR1 SQVTM and CDR2 ANQGSEA. The V gene lost 4 bases and the J gene lost 6 bases, with 9 bases spanning the gap. This CDR3 region has 11 residues. This CDR3 is CSVAGRDGYTF. CDR3 bases: TGCAGCGTTGCAGGGCGGGATGGCTACACCTTC.

The gene calls are TRBV7-3 and TRBJ2-5; D could derive from TRBD1 or TRBD2 (6 bases each). Trimming removed 4 bases at V and 5 bases at J, with 14 bases between. This CDR3 is 14 amino acids long. Germline V lookup: CDR1 SGHTA, CDR2 FQGTGA. CDR3 DNA sequence: TGTGCCAGCAGCTCAACGGGGGCTGGGGAGACCCAGTACTTC. Translating it yields CASSSTGAGETQYF.

This clonotype has a count of ten or more. The chain carries TRBV29-1 and TRBJ2-3; D tentatively reads TRBD1 or TRBD2 (6 bases each). Trimming shortened V by 2 bases and J by 1 base, and 10 bases separated the two germline ends. The CDR3 loop spans 14 amino acids. Germline V lookup: CDR1 SQVTM, CDR2 ANQGSEA. CDR3: CSVERGDGTDTQYF. CDR3 nucleotides: TGCAGCGTTGAAAGGGGGGATGGCACAGATACGCAGTATTTT.

This chain links TRBV20-1 with TRBJ2-3; the match to TRBD2 covers 9 bases. The germline V gene encodes CDR1 DFQATT and CDR2 SNEGSKA (reference sequence). V was pared by 0 bases and J by 5 bases, with 15 bases of the junction left unmatched. CDR3 length: 18 amino acids. The CDR3: CSARDGLRAGGRGDTQYF. As DNA, the CDR3 is TGCAGTGCTAGAGATGGCCTCCGGGCTGGCGGGAGGGGAGATACGCAGTATTTT.

This chain connects TRBV13 to TRBJ1-2; D is ambiguous. The CDR3 length is 14 residues. Germline CDR1 is PRHDT and CDR2 is FYEKMQ (reference sequence). The ends were cut back, 3 bases at V and 4 bases at J, with 12 bases in the middle. The CDR3 loop is CASSLPGQIYGYTF. The CDR3 DNA is TGTGCCAGCAGCTTGCCCGGTCAGATCTATGGCTACACCTTC.

Note on this clonotype: A read error may account for a junction end that differs from germline. This rearrangement joins TRBV2 to TRBJ2-1; no firm D call. Germline V lookup: CDR1 SNHLY, CDR2 FYNNEI. CDR3 size: 12 residues. The chain's CDR3 is CASSYTLEVWVF. In DNA form, the CDR3 reads TGTGCCAGCAGTTACACCCTAGAGGTTTGGGTCTTC. The full variable domain, its missing parts supplied by reference TRBV2 and TRBJ2-1, is EPEVTQTPSHQVTQMGQEVILRCVPISNHLYFYWYRQILGQKVEFLVSFYNNEISEKSEIFDDQFSVERPDGSNFTLKIRSTKLEDSAMYFCASSYTLEVWVFGPGTRLTVL.

V gene TRBV6-2 or TRBV6-3 combines with J gene TRBJ2-1, with 9 bases lining up with TRBD2. This CDR3 has 13 amino acids. Germline V CDR1 and CDR2: MNHEY, SVGEGT. V was clipped by 7 bases and J by 7 bases; unmatched bases: 5. The DNA of the CDR3 is TGTGCCAGCACCAACGGACTAGCGAATGAGCAGTTCTTC. As protein: CASTNGLANEQFF.

Relative to its sample, this clonotype is medium-sized. The V and J genes are TRBV5-1 and TRBJ2-1, with 8 nucleotides matching TRBD1. Trimming took 0 bases from V and 4 from J; bases not matched to a gene: 9. This CDR3 has 17 amino acids. Germline V lookup: CDR1 SGHRS, CDR2 YFSETQ. CDR3 in DNA: TGCGCCAGCAGCTTGGAGGCTGGGACAGGCATTTACAATGAGCAGTTCTTC. This gives the protein CASSLEAGTGIYNEQFF.

The gene calls are TRBV12-3 or TRBV12-4 and TRBJ2-1; D possibly corresponds to TRBD2 (6 bases). Trimming took off 1 base at V and 4 bases at J, with 8 bases between the two ends. CDR3 length equals 14 residues. CDR3: CASSLGGTYNEQFF. DNA for the CDR3: TGTGCCAGCAGTTTAGGCGGGACTTACAATGAGCAGTTCTTC.

This clonotype was seen ten or more times. The chain uses TRBV3-1 and TRBJ2-3; D gene uncertain. Germline V gene data show CDR1 as LGHDT and CDR2 as YNNKEL (reference sequence). The CDR3 has 16 residues. Trimming cost V 0 bases and J 8 bases, with 18 bases left between them. CDR3 coding DNA: TGTGCCAGCAGCCAAGATCACGGCAGAATTGCAAGTACGCAGTATTTT. It specifies CASSQDHGRIASTQYF.

This clonotype is medium-sized by share. CDR3 nucleotides: TGTGCCAGCAGCGCTCGTCCAGGCTCTGGAAACACCATATATTTT. Protein product: CASSARPGSGNTIYF. This chain joins TRBV9 and TRBJ1-3, with D uncertain. Germline values: CDR1 SGDLS, CDR2 YYNGEE. CDR3 length: 15 amino acids. The V and J ends lost 3 bases and 0 bases respectively, with 10 bases between them. Full variable domain (rest looked up from reference TRBV9 and TRBJ1-3): DSGVTQTPKHLITATGQRVTLRCSPRSGDLSVYWYQQSLDQGLQFLIQYYNGEERAKGNILERFSAQQFPDLHSELNLSSLELGDSALYFCASSARPGSGNTIYFGEGSWLTVV.

This clonotype was recorded once. The rearrangement joins TRBV2 to TRBJ2-3; D is unclear. CDR1 and CDR2 (germline): SNHLY, FYNNEI. Trimming stripped 6 bases from V and 2 bases from J, with 12 bases between. CDR3 size: 14 residues. CDR3 in DNA: TGTGCCAGCAGCGTGTGGCGAGACACAGATACGCAGTATTTT. Translation: CASSVWRDTDTQYF. The whole variable domain, remainder taken from reference TRBV2 and TRBJ2-3, is EPEVTQTPSHQVTQMGQEVILRCVPISNHLYFYWYRQILGQKVEFLVSFYNNEISEKSEIFDDQFSVERPDGSNFTLKIRSTKLEDSAMYFCASSVWRDTDTQYFGPGTRLTVL.

The chain uses TRBV6-5 and TRBJ1-4, with D possibly matching TRBD1 (5 bases). The V and J ends lost 10 bases and 5 bases respectively, with 20 bases between them. Germline V gives CDR1 MNHEY, CDR2 SVGAGI. The CDR3 has 15 residues. The CDR3 nucleotides are TGTGCCAACAGGCTGGGAGACCTGGGGAATGAAAAACTGTTTTTT. Its protein is CANRLGDLGNEKLFF.

This clonotype appeared many times. The genes are TRBV6-6 and TRBJ1-1, with TRBD1 as a possible D gene (5 bases). The CDR3 has 13 amino acids. Germline lookup yields CDR1 MNHNY and CDR2 SVGAGI (reference sequence). Between the trimmed V and J ends, which lost 6 bases and 1 base, there was a span of 9 bases. The CDR3 loop reads CASRGTGNTEAFF. CDR3 DNA: TGTGCCAGCAGGGGGACGGGGAACACTGAAGCTTTCTTT.

J is TRBJ2-5 and V is TRBV10-3; TRBD1 matches at 10 bases. The germline V gene encodes CDR1 ENHRY and CDR2 SYGVKD. The CDR3 length is 15 residues. The trim removed 4 bases at V and 1 base at J, leaving 3 bases unmatched. CDR3 protein: CAISVGTGVQETQYF. Here the CDR3 DNA reads TGTGCCATCAGTGTTGGGACAGGGGTCCAAGAGACCCAGTACTTC.

This clonotype has at least ten counts. The V call is TRBV18, the J call TRBJ2-3; D possibly corresponds to TRBD2 (5 bases). Looked up from germline, CDR1 is KGHSH and CDR2 is LQKENI. CDR3 length: 15 residues. V dropped 3 bases and J dropped 4 bases, with 14 bases sitting between them. The CDR3 loop reads CASSPERGRADTQYF. CDR3 sequence (DNA): TGTGCCAGCTCACCCGAGAGAGGGCGCGCAGATACGCAGTATTTT.

The rearrangement joins TRBV5-5 to TRBJ2-3; 8 bases map to TRBD2. Trimming took 2 bases from V and 3 from J; bases not matched to a gene: 2. The CDR3 runs 14 residues. CDR1 is SGHKS, CDR2 YYEKEE, per germline (reference sequence). The CDR3 DNA sequence: TGTGCCAGCAGCTTAAGCGGGAGAACAGATACGCAGTATTTT. The encoded protein is CASSLSGRTDTQYF. The variable domain in full, completed from reference TRBV5-5 and TRBJ2-3, reads DAGVTQSPTHLIKTRGQQVTLRCSPISGHKSVSWYQQVLGQGPQFIFQYYEKEERGRGNFPDRFSARQFPNYSSELNVNALLLGDSALYLCASSLSGRTDTQYFGPGTRLTVL.

The chain carries TRBV20-1 and TRBJ2-1, with 13 nucleotides matching TRBD2. The J segment lost 7 bases and the V segment lost 5 bases, leaving 2 bases of the junction unmatched. The V gene's germline CDR1 is DFQATT and CDR2 SNEGSKA (reference sequence). This CDR3 region has 13 residues. The CDR3 sequence: CSAPTSGRNEQFF. CDR3 coding DNA: TGCAGTGCTCCGACTAGCGGGAGGAATGAGCAGTTCTTC.